The 24 T cell receptor beta chains below all came from one sample that was sequenced in a study of tumor-infiltrating lymphocytes in primary liver carcinoma (dated by TCRdb to the late 2010s). The data were produced on an Illumina HiSeq 2500. TCRbeta-specific cDNA was reverse-transcribed from 500 ng total RNA using a constant-region primer and ProtoScript II reverse transcriptase. Three nested multiplex PCR rounds, following a slightly modified ARM-PCR procedure, were used to build the TCRbeta libraries. Each of the first two PCR rounds ran for about 10 cycles and used multiplex TRBV1-TRBV30 forward primers together with a Cbeta reverse primer. The public sequencing data were trimmed at Q25 with fastp and processed into clonotypes with MiXCR by TCRdb, which kept only in-frame beta chains. Entries that share a CDR3 protein sequence are merged under the most common genes and DNA. The sample table shows 100,000 or so distinct CDR3 sequences, and around 71% are seen once. The ten largest account for roughly 12% of the sample.

Without any cell sorting, total RNA and DNA were extracted together from around 20-30 mg of bulk tissue using the AllPrep DNA/RNA mini kit. The specimen was liver tumor tissue from sampling region 2. The cell subset or site label for this specimen denotes: tumor region T2, inferior pole. Receptors originate from a woman aged 55-75 years with primary liver carcinoma and hepatitis B virus infection.

As for this clonotype: A much larger clone differs by one base, so this may be a read error. This chain connects TRBV5-4 to TRBJ2-1; D assignment may be TRBD1 or TRBD2 (5 bases each). The CDR3 is 15 residues long. Per the germline V gene, CDR1 is SGHNT and CDR2 is YYREEE (reference sequence). The CDR3 nucleotides are TGTACCAGCAGCTTCACTTCGGGACCCACTAATGAGCAGTTCTTC. It specifies CTSSFTSGPTNEQFF.

This clonotype appeared many times. The chain joins TRBV7-8 to TRBJ1-1, with D possibly matching TRBD1 (5 bases). CDR3 length: 14 amino acids. V shed 1 base and J shed 3 bases, with 9 bases lying between them. Germline lookup yields CDR1 SGHVS and CDR2 FQNEAQ. The CDR3 nucleotides are TGTGCCAGCAGCTTAGTCGGGGGGGACACTGAAGCTTTCTTT. This codes for CASSLVGGDTEAFF.

This clonotype was found many times. This chain uses TRBV12-3 or TRBV12-4 with TRBJ2-1; 10 bases align to TRBD1. The CDR3 is made up of 15 amino acids. V shed 6 bases, J shed 6 bases, and the junction held 8 bases outside the gene matches. The CDR3: CASSKTGGRSNEQFF. CDR3 nucleotides: TGTGCCAGCAGCAAGACAGGGGGCAGGAGCAATGAGCAGTTCTTC.

This clonotype has a count of ten or more. The chain is built from TRBV6-5 and TRBJ1-4, with 8 bases identical to TRBD1. CDR3 length equals 14 residues. The germline V gene has CDR1 MNHEY and CDR2 SVGAGI. Germline trimming cut 6 bases from V and 5 bases from J; bases unmatched to any gene: 5. CDR3: CASRSQGANEKLFF. The CDR3 coding sequence is TGTGCCAGCAGGTCCCAGGGGGCCAATGAAAAACTGTTTTTT.

Regarding this clonotype: This sequence may be a read error, since a much larger clone differs from it by one base. The chain recombines TRBV5-1 with TRBJ1-4, with TRBD1 matching over 7 bases. The CDR3 length is 17 residues. CDR1 is SGHRS, CDR2 YFSETQ, per germline. V shed 1 base and J 8 bases; nucleotides not matched to a gene: 14. Here the CDR3 DNA reads TGCGCCAGCAGCTTGAACCCTCCCGGGACAGTGTACGAAAAACTGTTTTTT. It encodes CASSLNPPGTVYEKLFF.

This clonotype was recorded many times. The V call is TRBV6-1, the J call TRBJ1-1; D uncertain. The CDR3 loop spans 13 amino acids. Germline V gene sequence: CDR1 MNHNS, CDR2 SASEGT. The V end lost 7 bases, the J end lost 7 bases, and 16 bases lay between the germline ends. The CDR3 DNA is TGTGCCAGCACTCTCCCCCGGTCGGTTGAAGCTTTCTTT. Amino acids: CASTLPRSVEAFF.

There are many counts of this clonotype. The chain uses TRBV4-1 and TRBJ2-5, with D possibly TRBD2 on 6 matching bases. This CDR3 region has 15 residues. Trimming stripped 0 bases from V and 9 bases from J, with 17 bases between. Germline V gene lookup returns CDR1 MGHRA and CDR2 YSYEKL. CDR3 residues: CASSQDWTTGRAQYF. For the CDR3, the DNA is TGCGCCAGCAGCCAAGACTGGACTACTGGCAGGGCCCAGTACTTC.

V usage is TRBV11-2 and J usage is TRBJ2-2; 7 bases match TRBD1. Trimming cost V 9 bases and J 10 bases; bases outside gene matches: 26. The germline gives CDR1 SGHAT, CDR2 FQNNGV. This CDR3 region has 18 residues. The CDR3 sequence is CASSRGGSYIANTLELFF. The CDR3 DNA reads TGTGCCAGTAGCCGAGGGGGCTCTTATATCGCGAACACCTTGGAGCTGTTTTTT.

Remarks on this clonotype: Its ends do not fully match the called genes, so a read error is possible. The V gene is TRBV10-3, the J gene TRBJ2-3; tentatively, D is TRBD2 (6 bases). CDR3 length: 17 amino acids. In germline, CDR1 is ENHRY, CDR2 SYGVKD. The CDR3 region has the DNA TGTGTCATCAACGGGATAGCGGCAGGGCCCCACGCAGATACGCAGTATTTT. This codes for CVINGIAAGPHADTQYF.

V and J are TRBV28 and TRBJ2-1; perhaps D is TRBD1 or TRBD2 (5 bases each). The length of the CDR3 is 17 residues. Germline V gene lookup returns CDR1 MDHEN and CDR2 SYDVKM. V dropped 8 bases and J dropped 4 bases, with 24 bases sitting between them. The CDR3 DNA follows: TGTGCCAGCCCTCCCCGACCAGGGCTAACGGGATACAATGAGCAGTTCTTC. It specifies CASPPRPGLTGYNEQFF.

Note on this clonotype: A much larger clone lies one base from this, so it may be a read error. The chain couples TRBV12-3 or TRBV12-4 to TRBJ1-2; no reliable D call. This CDR3 is 12 amino acids long. For the CDR3, the DNA is TGTACCAGCAGTTTGAGAGCTTGGGGCTACACCTTC. Protein sequence: CTSSLRAWGYTF.

This clonotype is large (0.1 to 1%) by share. The genes are TRBV11-3 and TRBJ2-1, with D possibly TRBD1 on 5 matching bases. Germline assignment: CDR1 SGHNT and CDR2 YENEEA. The CDR3 is made up of 15 amino acids. With 1 base removed from V and 10 bases from J, the gap between germline ends came to 17 bases. CDR3 DNA sequence: TGTGCCAGCAGCTTAGGGGCCCAGGGTCGCAAGGAGCAGTTCTTC. It specifies CASSLGAQGRKEQFF.

Regarding this clonotype: One end of the junction varies from germline; a read error may be responsible. The V and J genes are TRBV19 and TRBJ2-1; 16 nucleotides match TRBD2. The CDR3 extends over 16 amino acids. The germline V gene has CDR1 LNHDA and CDR2 SQIVND (reference sequence). The chain's CDR3 is CATRGTSGRAPNGQFF. CDR3 bases: TGTGCCACCCGGGGGACTAGCGGGAGGGCCCCCAATGGGCAGTTCTTC.

As to this clonotype: Without the conserved terminal phenylalanine or tryptophan, this CDR3 likely stems from a read error. The rearrangement links TRBV29-1 to TRBJ2-1; D perhaps matches TRBD2 (5 bases). This CDR3 contains 14 residues. CDR1 and CDR2 from the germline V gene are SQVTM and ANQGSEA. As DNA, the CDR3 is TGCAACGCCACACTACGGGGTACATACAATGAGCAGTTCCTA. Protein: CNATLRGTYNEQFL.

This clonotype was detected only once. The junction departs from the called germline gene at one end, perhaps through a read error. This chain uses TRBV11-2 with TRBJ2-5; D gene uncertain. CDR1 is SGHAT, CDR2 FQNNGV, per germline. The CDR3 covers 15 residues. CDR3 in amino acids: CACSSVNSFQETQYF. The CDR3 bases are TGTGCCTGCAGCTCAGTTAACTCCTTCCAAGAGACTCAGTACTTC.

The V call is TRBV11-2, the J call TRBJ2-7; 11 bases agree with TRBD1. CDR1 and CDR2 from the germline V gene are SGHAT and FQNNGV. J gave up 12 bases and V 3 bases, and 13 bases lay outside the gene matches. This CDR3 is 15 amino acids long. This CDR3 reads CASSLDPWTGGGRYF. In nucleotides, the CDR3 is TGTGCCAGCAGCTTGGATCCCTGGACAGGGGGCGGGCGGTACTTC.

Concerning this clonotype: This likely comes from a read error, as the CDR3 has no conserved phenylalanine or tryptophan at its end. V and J are TRBV29-1 and TRBJ2-3; no firm D call. Germline loops: CDR1 SQVTM, CDR2 ANQGSEA. The CDR3 loop spans 13 amino acids. Here the CDR3 DNA reads TGCGGCGCCGGAATCACGAGCACAGATACGCAGTATTCT. Encoded protein: CGAGITSTDTQYS.

The rearrangement uses TRBV12-3 or TRBV12-4 and TRBJ1-1, with D possibly TRBD1 on 6 matching bases. The CDR3 totals 15 residues. V lost 7 bases, J lost 2 bases, and 17 bases lay in between. CDR3 sequence (DNA): TGTGCCAGCAAACCCGAGGGGGGTCTAAACACTGAAGCTTTCTTT. Translating it yields CASKPEGGLNTEAFF.

Worth noting for this clonotype: One end of the junction is discordant with germline, which a read error may explain. The chain is built from TRBV10-3 and TRBJ1-2; D call uncertain. CDR1 is ENHRY and CDR2 is SYGVKD in the germline V gene. This CDR3 spans 12 amino acids. The CDR3 protein is CAIAPYSYGYTF. CDR3 nucleotide sequence: TGTGCCATCGCGCCGTACAGCTATGGCTACACCTTT.

This clonotype was recorded at least ten times. This chain joins TRBV28 and TRBJ2-5, with TRBD1 matching over 7 bases. V trimming: 6 bases; J trimming: 2 bases; junction bases outside the gene matches: 3. Per germline, CDR1 MDHEN and CDR2 SYDVKM. The CDR3 has 13 amino acids. CDR3 amino acids: CASRGQIQETQYF. For the CDR3, the DNA is TGTGCCAGCAGGGGACAGATTCAAGAGACCCAGTACTTC.

With regard to this clonotype: No conserved phenylalanine or tryptophan ends this CDR3, so it is likely a read error. V usage is TRBV11-2 and J usage is TRBJ2-5; D is tentatively TRBD1 or TRBD2 (6 bases each). The CDR3 loop spans 17 amino acids. Germline-derived CDR1 and CDR2 are SGHAT and FQNNGV. The CDR3 DNA sequence: TGCGCCAGCAGCTCTGAAGGGGGTGTCTGGGGGGCAACGCCCCAGTACTCC. Translated, it gives CASSSEGGVWGATPQYS.

As regards this clonotype: The junction does not match germline at one end; this may be a read error. The chain couples TRBV4-1 to TRBJ1-4; no reliable D call. Germline-derived CDR1 and CDR2 are MGHRA and YSYEKL. The CDR3 is 15 residues long. DNA of the CDR3: TGCGCCAGGCGCCAACGCCAGGCAACTAATGGAAAACTGTTTTTT. Encoded protein: CARRQRQATNGKLFF.

About this clonotype: One junction end disagrees with the germline gene, perhaps due to a read error. The rearrangement joins TRBV5-4 to TRBJ1-1, with D hard to call. Germline V gene lookup returns CDR1 SGHNT and CDR2 YYREEE (reference sequence). This CDR3 comprises 15 residues. CDR3 sequence reads: CASSLDFRSGAEALF. CDR3 DNA: TGTGCCAGCAGCTTGGACTTTCGATCGGGCGCTGAAGCTTTATTT.

Of note for this clonotype: A read error may account for a junction end that differs from germline. The CDR3 DNA reads as TGTGGCAGCAGCCAAGAACAGGGAAATTGGTTTAATGGCTACACCTTC. This gives the protein CGSSQEQGNWFNGYTF. The chain links TRBV4-2 to TRBJ1-2; perhaps TRBD1 as D (6 bases). This CDR3 is built from 16 residues. Germline CDR1 LGHNA, CDR2 YNFKEQ.